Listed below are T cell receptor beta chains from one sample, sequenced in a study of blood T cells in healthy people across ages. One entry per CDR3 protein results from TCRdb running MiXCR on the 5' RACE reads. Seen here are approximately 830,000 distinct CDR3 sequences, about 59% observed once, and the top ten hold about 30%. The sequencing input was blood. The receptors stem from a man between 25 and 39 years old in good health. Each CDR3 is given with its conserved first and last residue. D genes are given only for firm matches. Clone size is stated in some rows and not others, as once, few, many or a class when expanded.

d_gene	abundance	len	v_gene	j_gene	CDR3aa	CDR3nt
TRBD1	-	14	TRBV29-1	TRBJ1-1	CSVETTGYGSEAFF	TGCAGCGTAGAAACGACAGGGTACGGGAGTGAAGCTTTCTTT
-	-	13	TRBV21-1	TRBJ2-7	CARRTGRSYEQYF	TGTGCCAGGAGGACAGGCCGTTCCTACGAGCAGTACTTC
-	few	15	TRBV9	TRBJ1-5	CASSPGRNSNQPQHF	TGTGCCAGCAGCCCGGGACGGAATAGCAATCAGCCCCAGCATTTT
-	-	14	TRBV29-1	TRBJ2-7	CSVEDDRSSYEQYF	TGCAGCGTTGAAGATGACAGGAGCTCCTACGAGCAGTACTTC
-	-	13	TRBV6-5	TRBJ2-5	CASGRPPAQTQYF	TGTGCCAGCGGTCGGCCCCCAGCACAGACCCAGTACTTC
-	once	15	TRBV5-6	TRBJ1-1	CASSLRAGRGTEAFF	TGTGCCAGCAGCTTGAGAGCGGGGCGGGGCACTGAAGCTTTCTTT
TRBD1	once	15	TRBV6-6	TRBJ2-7	CASSQGQGMTYEQYF	TGTGCCAGCAGTCAAGGACAGGGGATGACCTACGAGCAGTACTTC
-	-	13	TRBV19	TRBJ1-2	CASNPGPTQRYTF	TGTGCCAGTAATCCGGGACCCACCCAACGCTACACCTTC
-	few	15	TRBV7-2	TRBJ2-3	CASRERTDYTDTQYF	TGTGCCAGCAGGGAGAGGACGGATTACACAGATACGCAGTATTTT
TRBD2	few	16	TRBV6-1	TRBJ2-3	CASSERSSGRTDTQYF	TGTGCCAGCAGTGAAAGGTCTAGCGGACGCACAGATACGCAGTATTTT
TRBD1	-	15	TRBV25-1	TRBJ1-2	CASSDPGQGHYGYTF	TGTGCCAGCAGTGACCCCGGACAGGGGCACTATGGCTACACCTTC
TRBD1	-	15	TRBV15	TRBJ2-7	CATSRDLTGGYEQYF	TGTGCCACCAGCAGAGATTTAACAGGGGGCTACGAGCAGTACTTC
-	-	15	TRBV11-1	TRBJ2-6	CASSLLGPGANVLTF	TGTGCCAGCAGCTTATTGGGCCCTGGGGCCAACGTCCTGACTTTC
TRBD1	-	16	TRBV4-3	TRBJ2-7	CASSQDPRTGGYEQYF	TGCGCCAGCAGCCAAGATCCCCGGACAGGAGGTTACGAGCAGTACTTC
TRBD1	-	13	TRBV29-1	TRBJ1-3	CSVWTGVGNTIYF	TGCAGCGTTTGGACAGGTGTTGGAAACACCATATATTTT
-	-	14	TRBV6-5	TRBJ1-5	CASSYAGPNQPQHF	TGTGCCAGCAGTTACGCGGGGCCAAATCAGCCCCAGCATTTT
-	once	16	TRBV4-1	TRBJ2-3	CASSQKNWLHTDTQYF	TGCGCCAGCAGCCAAAAAAACTGGTTACACACAGATACGCAGTATTTT
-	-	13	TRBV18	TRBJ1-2	CASSATGSQGYTF	TGTGCCAGCTCAGCCACGGGATCTCAGGGCTACACCTTC
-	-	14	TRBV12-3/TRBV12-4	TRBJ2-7	CASSPDRTVPEQYF	TGTGCCAGCAGTCCAGACCGGACAGTCCCCGAGCAGTACTTC
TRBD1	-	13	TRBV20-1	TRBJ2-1	CSARQGVYNEQFF	TGCAGTGCTAGACAGGGGGTATACAATGAGCAGTTCTTC
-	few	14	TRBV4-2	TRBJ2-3	CASSRGTPGDTQYF	TGTGCCAGCAGCCGGGGGACGCCCGGGGATACGCAGTATTTT
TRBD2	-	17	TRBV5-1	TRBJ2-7	CASSFDGSGGTCNEQYF	TGCGCCAGCAGCTTCGACGGGAGCGGGGGGACATGCAATGAGCAGTACTTC
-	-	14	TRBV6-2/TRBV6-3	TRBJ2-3	CASSYLMGTDTQYF	TGTGCCAGCAGTTATTTGATGGGCACAGATACGCAGTATTTT
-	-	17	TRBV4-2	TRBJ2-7	CASSQDPFGIGNNEQYF	TGTGCCAGCAGCCAAGATCCTTTCGGCATTGGGAACAATGAGCAGTACTTC
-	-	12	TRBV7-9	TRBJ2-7	CAIRQGGYEQYF	TGTGCCATTCGACAGGGAGGCTACGAGCAGTACTTC
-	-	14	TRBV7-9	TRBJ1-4	CASSPSGAYEKLFF	TGTGCCAGCAGCCCCTCGGGGGCTTATGAAAAACTGTTTTTT
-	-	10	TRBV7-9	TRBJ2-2	CASSSGELFF	TGTGCCAGCAGCTCAGGGGAGCTGTTTTTT
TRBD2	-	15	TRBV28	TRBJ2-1	CASRRGTSGGNEQFF	TGTGCCAGCAGAAGGGGGACTAGCGGGGGGAACGAGCAGTTCTTC
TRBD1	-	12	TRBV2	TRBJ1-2	CASEDRSYGYTF	TGTGCCAGTGAGGACAGGAGCTATGGCTACACCTTC
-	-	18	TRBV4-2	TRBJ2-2	CASSQGWIGAGNTGELFF	TGTGCCAGCAGCCAAGGGTGGATTGGCGCAGGGAACACCGGGGAGCTGTTTTTT
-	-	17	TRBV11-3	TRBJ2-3	CASSSSRQDPGTDTQYF	TGTGCCAGCAGCTCCTCTAGACAGGACCCCGGGACAGATACGCAGTATTTT
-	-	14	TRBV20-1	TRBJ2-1	CSASRGQSYNEQFF	TGCAGTGCTAGCAGGGGTCAGTCCTACAATGAGCAGTTCTTC
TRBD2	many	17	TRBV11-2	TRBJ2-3	CASSLGLAGGRSDTQYF	TGTGCCAGCAGCCTTGGACTAGCGGGGGGGCGGTCAGATACGCAGTATTTT
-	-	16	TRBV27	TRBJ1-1	CASSLEVRRKNTEAFF	TGTGCCAGCAGTTTAGAGGTTCGGCGGAAGAACACTGAAGCTTTCTTT
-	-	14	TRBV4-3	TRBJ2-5	CASSQATAAETQYF	TGCGCCAGCAGCCAAGCTACGGCGGCGGAGACCCAGTACTTC
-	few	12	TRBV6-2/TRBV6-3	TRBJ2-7	CATSTTSYEQYF	TGTGCCACCTCAACAACCTCCTACGAGCAGTACTTC
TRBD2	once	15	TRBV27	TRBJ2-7	CACSFSGVRGHEQYF	TGTGCCTGCAGTTTTAGCGGGGTACGTGGCCACGAGCAGTACTTC
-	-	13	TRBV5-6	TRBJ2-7	CASSLLFSYEQYF	TGTGCCAGCAGCTTGCTGTTTTCCTACGAGCAGTACTTC
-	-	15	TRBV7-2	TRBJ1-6	CASSQSSVYNSPLHF	TGTGCCAGCAGCCAAAGTTCCGTGTATAATTCACCCCTCCACTTT
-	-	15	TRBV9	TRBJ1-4	CASSFSTAENEKLFF	TGTGCCAGCAGCTTCTCCACAGCGGAAAATGAAAAACTGTTTTTT
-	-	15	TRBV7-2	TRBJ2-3	CASSFRDIHTDTQYF	TGTGCCAGCAGCTTCCGGGACATCCACACAGATACGCAGTATTTT
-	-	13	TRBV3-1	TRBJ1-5	CASSQRRAQPQHF	TGTGCCAGCAGCCAACGAAGGGCGCAGCCCCAGCATTTT
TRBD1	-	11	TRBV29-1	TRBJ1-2	CSDGQGYGYTF	TGCAGCGACGGACAGGGTTATGGCTACACCTTC
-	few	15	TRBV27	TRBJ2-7	CASSPAGRGSYEQYF	TGTGCCAGCAGTCCCGCCGGGCGAGGCTCCTACGAGCAGTACTTC
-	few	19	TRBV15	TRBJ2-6	CATSRADRSRISGANVLTF	TGTGCCACCAGCAGAGCTGACAGGAGCAGGATCTCTGGGGCCAACGTCCTGACTTTC
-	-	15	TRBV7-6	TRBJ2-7	CASSFAGQRLDEQYF	TGTGCCAGCAGCTTCGCTGGACAGAGACTCGACGAGCAGTACTTC
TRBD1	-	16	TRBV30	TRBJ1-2	CAWSPDRGRLDYGYTF	TGTGCCTGGAGTCCTGACAGGGGGCGATTAGACTATGGCTACACCTTC
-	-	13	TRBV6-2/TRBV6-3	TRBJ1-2	CASSYQDGYGYTF	TGTGCCAGCAGTTACCAAGACGGCTATGGCTACACCTTC
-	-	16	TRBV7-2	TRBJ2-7	CASSLVPQGGSYEQYF	TGTGCCAGCAGCTTAGTCCCTCAGGGCGGATCCTACGAGCAGTACTTC
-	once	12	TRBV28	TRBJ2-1	CASRWGLNEQFF	TGTGCCAGCAGATGGGGCCTTAATGAGCAGTTCTTC
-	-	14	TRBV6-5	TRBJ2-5	CASSYGGGSETQYF	TGTGCCAGCAGTTACGGTGGAGGGTCAGAGACCCAGTACTTC
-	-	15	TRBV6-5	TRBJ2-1	CASSWDGGSYDEQFF	TGTGCCAGCAGCTGGGACGGGGGCTCCTACGATGAGCAGTTCTTC
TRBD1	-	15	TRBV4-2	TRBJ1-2	CASSQPGQSNYGYTF	TGTGCCAGCAGCCAACCGGGACAGTCTAACTATGGCTACACCTTC
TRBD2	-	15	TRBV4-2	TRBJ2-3	CASSQDSGDTDTQYF	TGTGCCAGCAGCCAAGATAGCGGGGATACAGATACGCAGTATTTT
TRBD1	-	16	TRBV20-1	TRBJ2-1	CSAREGTGRSYNAQFF	TGCAGTGCTAGAGAAGGGACAGGGCGCTCCTACAATGCGCAGTTCTTC
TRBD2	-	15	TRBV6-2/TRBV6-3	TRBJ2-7	CASSSYRGLGGEQYF	TGTGCCAGCAGTTCATACCGCGGACTAGGAGGCGAGCAGTACTTC
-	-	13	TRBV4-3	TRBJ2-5	CASSQDWKETQYF	TGCGCCAGCAGCCAAGACTGGAAAGAGACCCAGTACTTC